The clone carrying this T cell receptor beta chain came up once. Authors' data handling: Reference gene primers were amplified, and this amplification served to estimate nucleated cell counts. Clones were read by immunoSEQ multiplex PCR, and TCRdb kept only the in-frame ones, dropping some. V and J calls and clone size come straight from that table; D and trimming were deduced from the DNA. This table has some 160,000 clones, around four fifths appearing once. The data derive from a study of blood T cell repertoires in COVID-19. This CDR3 region has 18 residues. The rearrangement links TRBV12-1 to TRBJ2-7; TRBD1 is the table's D call, not checked against the DNA. TRBV12-1 constitutes a pseudogene. The sequenced sample consisted of PBMCs or T cells enriched from blood (not recorded which). This TCR was recovered from a woman in her 40s who had recovered from COVID-19. The CDR3 here is CASSRGDRGPRNTYEQYF. CDR3 in DNA: TGTGCCAGCAGTCGAGGGGACAGGGGGCCCCGTAACACCTACGAGCAGTACTTC.